These 27 T cell receptor beta chains were sequenced from one sample in a study of Ad26.COV2.S vaccination and SARS-CoV-2 variants. The treatment here: over 15 received Ad26.COV2.S at low or high dose, single or two shots; about 5 received placebo; per-sample allocation not given. Samples analyzed were those drawn on day 63 after the first vaccine or placebo injection. Clones were sequenced by immunoSEQ multiplex PCR, and TCRdb holds only the in-frame ones, with some missing. The data contain fewer than 900,000 clones, roughly 90% of them seen just once; the ten biggest clones take up about 1.5%. This specimen was peripheral blood, taken in a trial of Ad26.COV2.S vaccine versus placebo. The receptor set was obtained from a person between 18 and 65 years old who received the Ad26.COV2.S COVID-19 vaccine or a placebo.

The chain recombines TRBV10-1 with TRBJ2-1; 7 nucleotides align to TRBD1. The CDR3 is 14 amino acids. The trim removed 6 bases at V and 9 bases at J, leaving 11 bases unmatched. Germline CDR1 is WNHNN and CDR2 is SYGVQD (reference sequence). CDR3 DNA sequence: TGCGCCAGCAGCCCTCAGGTACAGGGGCTTGAGCAGTTCTTC. Protein product: CASSPQVQGLEQFF.

In this sample, this clone turned up once. The V gene is TRBV18, the J gene TRBJ1-1; TRBD1 agrees at 8 bases. CDR1 and CDR2 (germline): KGHSH, LQKENI. V dropped 5 bases and J dropped 4; count of bases not matched to a gene: 3. The CDR3 sequence is 13 residues long. CDR3 sequence reads: CASSIDRGTEAFF. The CDR3 bases are TGTGCCAGCTCAATTGACAGGGGCACTGAAGCTTTCTTT.

The V and J genes are TRBV18 and TRBJ2-7; D gene uncertain. The CDR3 loop spans 14 amino acids. V was trimmed by 2 bases and J by 3 bases, leaving 11 bases between them. Per germline, CDR1 KGHSH and CDR2 LQKENI. This CDR3 reads CASSPSAVIYEQYF. The CDR3 DNA sequence: TGTGCCAGCTCACCATCAGCAGTTATCTACGAGCAGTACTTC.

The gene calls are TRBV15 and TRBJ2-2; D is ambiguous. This CDR3 contains 15 residues. V lost 0 bases to trimming and J lost 3 bases, with 8 bases between them. The germline V gene encodes CDR1 LNHNV and CDR2 YYDKDF (reference sequence). CDR3 in amino acids: CATSRDLGHTGELFF. CDR3 in DNA: TGTGCCACCAGCAGAGACCTGGGCCACACCGGGGAGCTGTTTTTT.

The CDR3 sequence: CASSFWTDTDTQYF. CDR3 sequence (DNA): TGTGCCAGTAGTTTTTGGACGGACACAGATACGCAGTATTTT. The V gene is TRBV19, the J gene TRBJ2-3; D uncertain. The germline V gene encodes CDR1 LNHDA and CDR2 SQIVND (reference sequence). The CDR3 length is 14 residues. Trimming pared 5 bases from V and 2 bases from J, leaving 11 bases between.

The genes are TRBV11-2 and TRBJ1-5; no definite D call. This CDR3 comprises 16 residues. Germline V gene data show CDR1 as SGHAT and CDR2 as FQNNGV. Trimming removed 2 bases from V and 4 bases from J, with 15 bases in between. In DNA, the CDR3 is TGTGCCAGCAGCTTAAATGACCGCCAACGAAATCAGCCCCAGCATTTT. It codes for CASSLNDRQRNQPQHF.

This CDR3 is CASSRGQINTGELFF. The CDR3, as DNA: TGTGCCAGCAGCCGAGGACAGATTAACACCGGGGAGCTGTTTTTT. This chain joins TRBV7-6 and TRBJ2-2; maybe TRBD1 (6 bases). The V end lost 5 bases, the J end lost 2 bases, and 12 bases lay between the germline ends. This CDR3 has 15 amino acids. Germline CDR1 SGHVS, CDR2 FNYEAQ.

In DNA form, the CDR3 reads TGTGCCAGTAGTATAGGAGGTCATACGCAGTATTTT. Protein sequence: CASSIGGHTQYF. V usage is TRBV19 and J usage is TRBJ2-3; no firm D call. V was trimmed by 1 base and J by 7 bases, leaving 6 bases between them. In germline, CDR1 is LNHDA, CDR2 SQIVND (reference sequence). This CDR3 spans 12 amino acids.

This clone has only one observation. This sequence joins TRBV12-5 and TRBJ2-2, with D possibly being TRBD2 (6 bases). The CDR3 is 16 amino acids. Between the trimmed V and J ends, which lost 3 bases and 4 bases, there was a span of 15 bases. Per germline, CDR1 LGHNT and CDR2 FRNRAP. The CDR3 nucleotides read TGTGCTAGTGGTTTTAAGTCGGGAGTGGGCACCGGGGAGCTGTTTTTT. This codes for CASGFKSGVGTGELFF.

The J gene is TRBJ2-1, the V gene TRBV7-6; 16 bases agree with TRBD2. Unmatched junction bases numbered 12, after V lost 0 bases and J lost 7 bases. Germline V gives CDR1 SGHVS, CDR2 FNYEAQ. There are 20 residues in the CDR3. The CDR3 protein is CASSLAGTSGREGVRNEQFF. CDR3 in DNA: TGTGCCAGCAGCTTAGCTGGGACTAGCGGGAGGGAAGGAGTGAGGAATGAGCAGTTCTTC.

The chain joins TRBV7-9 to TRBJ2-1; 8 nucleotides line up with TRBD2. Germline lookup yields CDR1 SEHNR and CDR2 FQNEAQ (reference sequence). V shed 2 bases and J 10 bases; nucleotides not matched to a gene: 13. The CDR3 has 16 residues. Written as DNA, the CDR3 is TGTGCCAGCAGCTTAACTAGCGGATTCTCCAGATGGGAGCAGTTCTTC. The encoded protein is CASSLTSGFSRWEQFF. Looking up the rest from reference TRBV7-9 and TRBJ2-1 gives the full variable domain: DTGVSQNPRHKITKRGQNVTFRCDPISEHNRLYWYRQTLGQGPEFLTYFQNEAQLEKSRLLSDRFSAERPKGSFSTLEIQRTEQGDSAMYLCASSLTSGFSRWEQFFGPGTRLTVL.

V is TRBV6-5 and J is TRBJ2-2; D uncertain. The germline V gene encodes CDR1 MNHEY and CDR2 SVGAGI. V shed 4 bases and J shed 6 bases, with 6 bases lying between them. CDR3 length: 12 amino acids. CDR3 in DNA: TGTGCCAGCAGTTTATCGTCCGGGGAGCTGTTTTTT. Amino acids: CASSLSSGELFF.

This rearrangement joins TRBV4-2 to TRBJ2-2; D is unresolved. V was trimmed by 1 base and J by 4 bases, leaving 10 bases between them. This CDR3 is built from 15 residues. The germline V gene has CDR1 LGHNA and CDR2 YNFKEQ. The CDR3 reads CASSQGDAATGELFF. For the CDR3, the DNA is TGTGCCAGCAGCCAAGGAGACGCGGCCACCGGGGAGCTGTTTTTT.

This clone was picked up a small number of times. This chain joins TRBV5-4 and TRBJ1-6; 7 bases agree with TRBD1. CDR1 is SGHNT, CDR2 YYREEE, per germline (reference sequence). This CDR3 is 15 amino acids long. Losses at the gene ends were 2 bases for V and 3 bases for J; bases not matched to a gene: 2. The CDR3 bases are TGTGCCAGCAGCTTACAGGGGTACTATAATTCACCCCTCCACTTT. Protein sequence: CASSLQGYYNSPLHF. Full variable domain (remainder filled in from reference TRBV5-4 and TRBJ1-6): ETGVTQSPTHLIKTRGQQVTLRCSSQSGHNTVSWYQQALGQGPQFIFQYYREEENGRGNFPPRFSGLQFPNYSSELNVNALELDDSALYLCASSLQGYYNSPLHFGNGTRLTVT.

This sequence joins TRBV3-1 (or the pseudogene TRBV3-2) and TRBJ2-1; maybe TRBD2 (5 bases). Trimming pared 0 bases from V and 9 bases from J, leaving 9 bases between. This CDR3 has 13 residues. CDR1 is LGHDT, CDR2 YNNKEL, per germline (reference sequence). The CDR3 DNA reads as TGTGCCAGCAGCCAAGATTCTGGAGGTGAGCAGTTCTTC. Residues: CASSQDSGGEQFF.

The rearrangement joins TRBV7-9 to TRBJ1-2, with 7 positions matching TRBD1. Germline CDR1 and CDR2: SEHNR and FQNEAQ (reference sequence). CDR3 length: 15 amino acids. Trimming removed 4 bases from V and 5 bases from J; junction bases left unmatched: 10. In DNA, the CDR3 is TGTGCCAGCAGCTACCGGGACAGCCTACTTTATGGCTACACCTTC. Protein sequence: CASSYRDSLLYGYTF.

The chain has TRBV27 and TRBJ1-5; D unresolved. The V gene lost 2 bases and the J gene lost 7 bases, with 9 bases spanning the gap. The CDR3 runs 13 residues. Germline V gives CDR1 MNHEY, CDR2 SMNVEV (reference sequence). CDR3 sequence reads: CASSLGVGQPQHF. The CDR3 DNA sequence: TGTGCCAGCAGTTTAGGGGTAGGGCAGCCCCAGCATTTT.

The chain combines TRBV5-1 with TRBJ2-7; TRBD1 might be the D (6 bases). V lost 5 bases and J lost 5, with 17 bases in between. The CDR3 loop spans 14 amino acids. Germline V gene lookup returns CDR1 SGHRS and CDR2 YFSETQ. DNA for the CDR3: TGCGCCAGCAGTGGGACAAATGTTGTCGACGAGCAGTACTTC. Its translation: CASSGTNVVDEQYF.

There are a few counts of this clone. The chain couples TRBV5-5 to TRBJ1-6; maybe TRBD1 (5 bases). The ends were cut back, 0 bases at V and 11 bases at J, with 15 bases in the middle. Per the germline V gene, CDR1 is SGHKS and CDR2 is YYEKEE (reference sequence). CDR3 length equals 15 residues. CDR3: CASSLVEVAGTPLHF. The CDR3 bases are TGTGCCAGCAGCTTGGTAGAGGTAGCAGGGACACCCCTCCACTTT.

The V gene is TRBV28, the J gene TRBJ2-2; 9 bases line up with TRBD1. V lost 5 bases to trimming and J lost 4 bases; unmatched junction nucleotides: 5. CDR3 length: 15 residues. Germline V gene data show CDR1 as MDHEN and CDR2 as SYDVKM. The CDR3 region is CASSLDRGSTGELFF. Here the CDR3 DNA reads TGTGCCAGCAGTCTCGACAGGGGGAGCACCGGGGAGCTGTTTTTT.

There are a few counts of this clone. The V and J genes are TRBV4-2 and TRBJ2-1; 8 positions match TRBD1. Trimming removed 1 base from V and 9 bases from J; junction bases left unmatched: 5. The germline V gene has CDR1 LGHNA and CDR2 YNFKEQ. There are 14 residues in the CDR3. DNA of the CDR3: TGTGCCAGCAGCCAAGGACAGGGGTTCGGTGAGCAGTTCTTC. It translates to CASSQGQGFGEQFF.

This clone showed up just once. The rearrangement joins TRBV5-1 to TRBJ1-1; 11 bases map to TRBD1. Per germline, CDR1 SGHRS and CDR2 YFSETQ. J gave up 5 bases and V 4 bases, and 7 bases lay outside the gene matches. The CDR3 has 15 amino acids. CDR3 sequence (DNA): TGCGCCAGCAGCGAGGGACAGGGGGGTTGGACTGAAGCTTTCTTT. Its protein product is CASSEGQGGWTEAFF. Variable domain in full (rest from reference TRBV5-1 and TRBJ1-1): KAGVTQTPRYLIKTRGQQVTLSCSPISGHRSVSWYQQTPGQGLQFLFEYFSETQRNKGNFPGRFSGRQFSNSRSEMNVSTLELGDSALYLCASSEGQGGWTEAFFGQGTRLTVV.

V gene TRBV3-1 (or the pseudogene TRBV3-2) combines with J gene TRBJ2-7; 10 positions agree with TRBD1. With 2 bases clipped from V and 6 bases from J, the junction kept 7 bases outside the gene matches. Germline V gives CDR1 LGHDT, CDR2 YNNKEL (reference sequence). This CDR3 has 15 amino acids. The DNA for the CDR3 is TGTGCCAGCAGCCAACCCGACAGGGGGCGCGGCGAGCAGTACTTC. This sequence encodes CASSQPDRGRGEQYF.

The chain employs TRBV2 and TRBJ2-5, with unresolved D. In germline, CDR1 is SNHLY, CDR2 FYNNEI. V was trimmed by 6 bases and J by 1 base, leaving 6 bases between them. This CDR3 spans 12 amino acids. CDR3 in amino acids: CASSPLQETQYF. The CDR3, as DNA: TGTGCCAGCAGCCCCCTCCAAGAGACCCAGTACTTC.

The J gene is TRBJ1-3, the V gene TRBV6-7; TRBD1 matches at 8 bases. TRBV6-7 carries the ORF label, with uncertain function. This CDR3 has 18 amino acids. V lost 5 bases to trimming and J lost 4 bases; unmatched junction nucleotides: 16. The CDR3 loop reads CASSLSLQGGFTGNTIYF. The DNA of the CDR3 is TGTGCCAGCAGTCTATCACTACAGGGGGGATTTACCGGAAACACCATATATTTT.

This sequence joins TRBV5-6 and TRBJ1-5; no definite D call. Trimming left V 1 base short and J 1 base short, with 15 bases between. CDR3 length equals 17 residues. CDR1 SGHDT and CDR2 YYEEEE come from the germline V gene. The CDR3 DNA sequence: TGTGCCAGCAGCTTGCGGCCGGAAGGTAGAAGCAATCAGCCCCAGCATTTT. Encoded protein: CASSLRPEGRSNQPQHF.

The chain couples TRBV5-5 to TRBJ2-7; tentatively, D is TRBD2 (5 bases). The CDR3 consists of 15 residues. Germline CDR1 is SGHKS and CDR2 is YYEKEE (reference sequence). Trimming cost V 0 bases and J 4 bases, with 14 bases left between them. The CDR3 region has the DNA TGTGCCAGCAGCTTGGAAAGCGGCGGTAGGTACGAGCAGTACTTC. Protein sequence: CASSLESGGRYEQYF. Drawing the rest from reference TRBV5-5 and TRBJ2-7, the complete variable domain is DAGVTQSPTHLIKTRGQQVTLRCSPISGHKSVSWYQQVLGQGPQFIFQYYEKEERGRGNFPDRFSARQFPNYSSELNVNALLLGDSALYLCASSLESGGRYEQYFGPGTRLTVT.